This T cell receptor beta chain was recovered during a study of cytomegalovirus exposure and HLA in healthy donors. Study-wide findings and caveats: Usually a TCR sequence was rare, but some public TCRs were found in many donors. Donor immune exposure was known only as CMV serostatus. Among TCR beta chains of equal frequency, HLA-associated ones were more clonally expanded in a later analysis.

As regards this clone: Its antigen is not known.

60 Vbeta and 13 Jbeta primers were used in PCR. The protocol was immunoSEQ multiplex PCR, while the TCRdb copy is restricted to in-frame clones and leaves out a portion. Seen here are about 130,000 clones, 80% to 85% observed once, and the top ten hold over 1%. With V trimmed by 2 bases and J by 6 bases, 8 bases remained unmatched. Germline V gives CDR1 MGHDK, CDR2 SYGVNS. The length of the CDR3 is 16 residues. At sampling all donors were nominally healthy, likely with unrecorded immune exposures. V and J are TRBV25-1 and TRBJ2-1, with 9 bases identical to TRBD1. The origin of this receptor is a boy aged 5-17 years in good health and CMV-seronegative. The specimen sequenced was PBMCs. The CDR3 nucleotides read TGTGCCAGCAGTGAACCACAGGGGGCAGGGGGCAATGAGCAGTTCTTC. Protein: CASSEPQGAGGNEQFF.